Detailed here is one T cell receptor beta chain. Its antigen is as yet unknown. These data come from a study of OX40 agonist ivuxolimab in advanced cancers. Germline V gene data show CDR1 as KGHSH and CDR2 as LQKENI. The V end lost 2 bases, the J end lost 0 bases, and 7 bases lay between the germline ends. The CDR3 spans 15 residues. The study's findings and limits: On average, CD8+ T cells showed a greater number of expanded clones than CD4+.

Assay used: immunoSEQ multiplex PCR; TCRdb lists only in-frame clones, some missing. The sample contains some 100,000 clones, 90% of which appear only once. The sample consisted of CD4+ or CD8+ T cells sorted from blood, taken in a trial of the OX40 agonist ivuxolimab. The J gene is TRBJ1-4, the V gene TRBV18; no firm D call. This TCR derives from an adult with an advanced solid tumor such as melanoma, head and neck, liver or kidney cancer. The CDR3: CASSPGIATNEKLFF. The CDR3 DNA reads TGTGCCAGCTCACCAGGGATAGCAACTAATGAAAAACTGTTTTTT.